Listed below are T cell receptor beta chains from one sample, sequenced in a study of OX40 agonist ivuxolimab in advanced cancers. Using immunoSEQ multiplex PCR, the repertoire was profiled, and TCRdb retains in-frame clones only, with some absent. The sample consists of approximately 74,000 clones, approximately 90% of them appearing once. This specimen was CD4+ or CD8+ T cells sorted from blood, taken in a trial of the OX40 agonist ivuxolimab. Source of these receptors: an adult with an advanced solid tumor such as melanoma, head and neck, liver or kidney cancer. Both conserved end residues are part of each CDR3. D genes are given only for firm matches. Clone size is given for some rows only: seen once, a few or many times, or a class if the clone is expanded.

v_gene: TRBV28; abundance: .; d_gene: .; j_gene: TRBJ2-1; CDR3aa: CASLGQGKGENSYNEQFF; CDR3nt: TGTGCCAGCCTGGGGCAGGGAAAGGGGGAGAACTCCTACAATGAGCAGTTCTTC
v_gene: TRBV5-1; abundance: .; d_gene: .; j_gene: TRBJ2-7; CDR3aa: CASSFSWEPYEQYF; CDR3nt: TGCGCCAGCAGCTTTTCTTGGGAGCCCTACGAGCAGTACTTC
v_gene: TRBV5-8; abundance: .; d_gene: .; j_gene: TRBJ2-3; CDR3aa: CASSQPRAITDTQYF; CDR3nt: TGTGCCAGCAGCCAACCGCGGGCTATCACAGATACGCAGTATTTT
v_gene: TRBV7-8; abundance: .; d_gene: TRBD1; j_gene: TRBJ1-1; CDR3aa: CASSPEDRAFDMNTEAFF; CDR3nt: TGTGCCAGCAGCCCCGAGGACAGGGCCTTCGATATGAACACTGAAGCTTTCTTT
v_gene: TRBV9; abundance: .; d_gene: TRBD1; j_gene: TRBJ1-2; CDR3aa: CASSAWTGGYGYTF; CDR3nt: TGTGCCAGCAGCGCCTGGACAGGGGGCTATGGCTACACCTTC
v_gene: TRBV5-1; abundance: once; d_gene: .; j_gene: TRBJ2-2; CDR3aa: CASSLTSDRNPPGELFF; CDR3nt: TGCGCCAGCAGCTTGACCTCGGACAGAAATCCTCCCGGGGAGCTGTTTTTT
v_gene: TRBV7-9; abundance: .; d_gene: TRBD2; j_gene: TRBJ2-1; CDR3aa: CASSVTSGTNEQFF; CDR3nt: TGTGCCAGCAGCGTGACTAGCGGGACTAATGAGCAGTTCTTC
v_gene: TRBV4-1; abundance: .; d_gene: TRBD1; j_gene: TRBJ2-7; CDR3aa: CASTGTGGYEQYF; CDR3nt: TGCGCCAGCACCGGGACAGGAGGCTACGAGCAGTACTTC
v_gene: TRBV18; abundance: .; d_gene: .; j_gene: TRBJ1-1; CDR3aa: CASSPRQENTEAFF; CDR3nt: TGTGCCAGCTCACCACGACAGGAGAACACTGAAGCTTTCTTT
v_gene: TRBV6-1; abundance: once; d_gene: .; j_gene: TRBJ1-2; CDR3aa: CASRVSGGAHGYTF; CDR3nt: TGTGCCAGCAGGGTAAGCGGAGGGGCCCATGGCTACACCTTC
v_gene: TRBV7-9; abundance: .; d_gene: .; j_gene: TRBJ1-1; CDR3aa: CASSSPLPGRDTEAFF; CDR3nt: TGTGCCAGCAGCTCGCCCCTACCTGGGAGAGACACTGAAGCTTTCTTT
v_gene: TRBV2; abundance: .; d_gene: TRBD2; j_gene: TRBJ2-1; CDR3aa: CASSEIGSGRGNEQFF; CDR3nt: TGTGCCAGCAGTGAGATCGGGAGCGGGAGAGGGAATGAGCAGTTCTTC
v_gene: TRBV28; abundance: .; d_gene: TRBD2; j_gene: TRBJ2-1; CDR3aa: CASIVGLAAYNEQFF; CDR3nt: TGTGCCAGCATCGTGGGACTAGCGGCCTACAATGAGCAGTTCTTC
v_gene: TRBV10-3; abundance: .; d_gene: TRBD1; j_gene: TRBJ1-4; CDR3aa: CAISVAQGRNEKLFF; CDR3nt: TGTGCCATCAGTGTCGCACAGGGGCGTAATGAAAAACTGTTTTTT
v_gene: TRBV11-2; abundance: .; d_gene: TRBD2; j_gene: TRBJ2-1; CDR3aa: CASSLGTSGPLGANEQFF; CDR3nt: TGTGCCAGCAGCCTAGGGACTAGCGGCCCCCTTGGGGCCAATGAGCAGTTCTTC
v_gene: TRBV19; abundance: .; d_gene: .; j_gene: TRBJ1-4; CDR3aa: CASSIGGGQNEKLFF; CDR3nt: TGTGCCAGTAGTATTGGCGGGGGGCAGAATGAAAAACTGTTTTTT